Listed below are T cell receptor beta chains from one sample, sequenced in a study of blood T cell repertoires in COVID-19. Using immunoSEQ multiplex PCR, the repertoire was profiled, and TCRdb retains in-frame clones only, with some absent. The sample has about 78,000 clones; roughly nine tenths are singletons. The sequencing sample was made of peripheral blood. The origin of the receptors is a middle-aged man with active or convalescent COVID-19. CDR3s include the opening cysteine and the closing phenylalanine or tryptophan. Each record gives: D gene, clone size, J gene, V gene, CDR3 length, CDR3 DNA, CDR3 protein. D genes are given only for firm matches. Clone size appears in some rows only: once, few, many, or a class for an expanded clone.

TRBD1	NA	TRBJ2-3	TRBV6-5	13	TGTGCCAGCGTACAGGGGGCCACAGATACGCAGTATTTT	CASVQGATDTQYF
NA	NA	TRBJ2-1	TRBV29-1	12	TGCAGCGGCGGGACTGAAACCAATGAGCAGTTCTTC	CSGGTETNEQFF
TRBD1	NA	TRBJ1-4	TRBV11-2	17	TGTGCCAGCAGTCTCGACAGGGCCGTGGGTCTGGGTGAAAAACTGTTTTTT	CASSLDRAVGLGEKLFF
TRBD2	NA	TRBJ2-3	TRBV18	16	TGTGCCAGCTCACCTGGCCTAGCGGGGGCTACAGATACGCAGTATTTT	CASSPGLAGATDTQYF
TRBD2	NA	TRBJ2-3	TRBV5-4	14	TGTGCCAGCAGCTTAGCGGGACCCACAGATACGCAGTATTTT	CASSLAGPTDTQYF
TRBD1	NA	TRBJ2-6	TRBV18	13	TGTGCCAGCTCACCTCAGGGGACAGGTACTCTGACTTTC	CASSPQGTGTLTF
TRBD2	NA	TRBJ2-1	TRBV6-4	15	TGTGCCAGCAGTGACGGGACTAGCGGGGGGAATGAGCAGTTCTTC	CASSDGTSGGNEQFF
TRBD1	NA	TRBJ2-1	TRBV24-1	13	TGTGCCACCAGTGGCAGGGGGCGGAATGAGCAGTTCTTC	CATSGRGRNEQFF
NA	NA	TRBJ2-3	TRBV18	15	TGTGCCAGCTCCCACGTTCAGGGGGGCGAAAATACGCAGTATTTT	CASSHVQGGENTQYF
NA	once	TRBJ2-1	TRBV12-3/TRBV12-4	13	TGTGCCAGCAGCCCCGCGGGGGCGATTATCCAGTTCTTC	CASSPAGAIIQFF
TRBD1	NA	TRBJ1-2	TRBV19	17	TGTGCCAGTACCACAACCGGGACAGGGGACCTCAACTATGGCTACACCTTC	CASTTTGTGDLNYGYTF
TRBD2	NA	TRBJ2-5	TRBV15	15	TGTGCCACCAGCAGAGGTCGCGGGGGCCAAGAGACCCAGTACTTC	CATSRGRGGQETQYF
NA	NA	TRBJ1-1	TRBV5-8	13	TGTGCCAGCAGCTTTCGACAGGTTATTGAAGCTTTCTTT	CASSFRQVIEAFF
NA	NA	TRBJ2-5	TRBV11-2	16	TGTGCCAGCAGCTTGGGACCCGCGGGGGCACGAGAGACCCAGTACTTC	CASSLGPAGARETQYF
NA	NA	TRBJ2-7	TRBV5-6	15	TGTGCCAGCAGCTCTTTTTCCGGGTCCACCTACGAGCAGTACTTC	CASSSFSGSTYEQYF
TRBD1	NA	TRBJ2-5	TRBV6-6	13	TGTGCCAGCAGTTCAGGGGGCGCTGAGACCCAGTACTTC	CASSSGGAETQYF
TRBD1	NA	TRBJ2-1	TRBV6-1	14	TGTGCCAGCAGTGAAGCGTTACAGGGGGTTGAGCAGTTCTTC	CASSEALQGVEQFF
NA	NA	TRBJ2-7	TRBV10-3	11	TGTGCCATCAGTGACCTTGACGAGCAGTACTTC	CAISDLDEQYF
NA	NA	TRBJ2-2	TRBV24-1	17	TGTGCCACCAGTTCACCCTCTTGGGTCGGGAGCACCGGGGAGCTGTTTTTT	CATSSPSWVGSTGELFF
NA	few	TRBJ2-2	TRBV4-1	17	TGCGCCAGCAGCCTCCAAACAGACAGGACGAACACCGGGGAGCTGTTTTTT	CASSLQTDRTNTGELFF
TRBD2	NA	TRBJ2-3	TRBV5-1	16	TGCGCCAGCAGGGCGTCTAGCGGGGGGGCTGGAGATACGCAGTATTTT	CASRASSGGAGDTQYF
NA	NA	TRBJ1-1	TRBV10-3	14	TGTGCCATCAGTGAAGGGCAGGGCAACACTGAAGCTTTCTTT	CAISEGQGNTEAFF
TRBD1	NA	TRBJ2-1	TRBV28	16	TGTGCCAGCAGTGCCGGGACAGGGGGCGAATACAATGAGCAGTTCTTC	CASSAGTGGEYNEQFF
TRBD1	NA	TRBJ2-5	TRBV2	14	TGTGCCAGCAGCATCGGGACAGGCCAAGAGACCCAGTACTTC	CASSIGTGQETQYF
TRBD1	NA	TRBJ1-4	TRBV6-5	15	TGTGCCAGCAGAGTTCACAGGGGGGCTAATGAAAAACTGTTTTTT	CASRVHRGANEKLFF
NA	NA	TRBJ1-3	TRBV28	13	TGTGCCAGCAGCAGGTTAACTGGAAACACCATATATTTT	CASSRLTGNTIYF
TRBD1	NA	TRBJ1-2	TRBV10-2	15	TGCGCCAGCAGTGAGTTGGGACAGGGGGCGTTTGGCTACACCTTC	CASSELGQGAFGYTF
TRBD1	NA	TRBJ2-3	TRBV6-5	14	TGTGCCAGCAGGCGGGACAGGGAGACAGATACGCAGTATTTT	CASRRDRETDTQYF
NA	once	TRBJ1-1	TRBV7-2	15	TGTGCCAGCAGCTTAGGCGTCGGGGTGAACACTGAAGCTTTCTTT	CASSLGVGVNTEAFF
TRBD2	NA	TRBJ2-5	TRBV13	15	TGTGCCAGCAGCTTAGGCGGGGGGACTCAAGAGACCCAGTACTTC	CASSLGGGTQETQYF
TRBD1	NA	TRBJ1-1	TRBV7-9	18	TGTGCCAGCAGCTTGAATTCAGGGGGCACGGGAACATCCACTGAAGCTTTCTTT	CASSLNSGGTGTSTEAFF
NA	NA	TRBJ1-5	TRBV19	17	TGTGCCAGTAGTACCCAACTCTCGGCAGGCCGTAATCAGCCCCAGCATTTT	CASSTQLSAGRNQPQHF
NA	NA	TRBJ1-3	TRBV29-1	14	TGCAGCGGCCGGGGAGGGTCCTCTGGAAACACCATATATTTT	CSGRGGSSGNTIYF
TRBD1	NA	TRBJ1-5	TRBV3-1/TRBV3-2	14	TGTGCCAGCAGCCAAACAGGGGGTTACCAGCCCCAGCATTTT	CASSQTGGYQPQHF
TRBD2	NA	TRBJ2-1	TRBV5-4	16	TGTGCCAGCAGCGGTACTAGCGGGGGTTTTTACAATGAGCAGTTCTTC	CASSGTSGGFYNEQFF
NA	NA	TRBJ2-1	TRBV7-8	13	TGTGCCAGCAGCTTAGATTCGGGATTTGAGCAGTTCTTC	CASSLDSGFEQFF
NA	NA	TRBJ1-6	TRBV30	11	TGTGCCGAGGCAGGGAATTCACCCCTCCACTTT	CAEAGNSPLHF
TRBD1	NA	TRBJ1-1	TRBV6-2/TRBV6-3	13	TGTGCCAGCAGTGGACAGGTGAACACTGAAGCTTTCTTT	CASSGQVNTEAFF
TRBD1	NA	TRBJ2-7	TRBV5-6	16	TGTGCCAGCAGCAGGTTCGGGACAGTACCGACCTACGAGCAGTACTTC	CASSRFGTVPTYEQYF
TRBD2	NA	TRBJ2-3	TRBV28	17	TGTGCCAGCACTACTAGCGGGGGGCTCCCTAGCACAGATACGCAGTATTTT	CASTTSGGLPSTDTQYF
TRBD1	NA	TRBJ2-7	TRBV27	13	TGTGCCAGCGGGACAGGGGAAGAGGACGAGCAGTACTTC	CASGTGEEDEQYF
NA	NA	TRBJ1-1	TRBV7-2	15	TGTGCCAGCAGCTTACAGGTCAACGGGAACACTGAAGCTTTCTTT	CASSLQVNGNTEAFF
NA	NA	TRBJ1-5	TRBV6-4	13	TGTGCCAGCCCTGGACAAACCAATCAGCCCCAGCATTTT	CASPGQTNQPQHF
TRBD2	NA	TRBJ2-1	TRBV7-2	15	TGTGCCAGCAGCCCTAGCGGGGGGGCCCCCAATGAGCAGTTCTTC	CASSPSGGAPNEQFF
TRBD2	NA	TRBJ2-1	TRBV5-1	16	TGCGCCAGCTCCTCGTCTCTTAGCGGGGGGGCCTTTGAGCAGTTCTTC	CASSSSLSGGAFEQFF
NA	many	TRBJ1-5	TRBV30	11	TGTGCCTGGAGTGTAGGAGAGCCCCAGCATTTT	CAWSVGEPQHF
TRBD1	NA	TRBJ2-1	TRBV6-2/TRBV6-3	14	TGTGCCAGCAGTACCCCGGGACAGGGTGATGAGCAGTTCTTC	CASSTPGQGDEQFF
NA	NA	TRBJ2-1	TRBV3-1/TRBV3-2	15	TGTGCCAGCAGCCAAGGTCCGGCGGGTCTGGGGGAGCAGTTCTTC	CASSQGPAGLGEQFF
TRBD1	NA	TRBJ2-2	TRBV4-3	17	TGCGCCAGCAGCCAAGAAAAGAGACAGGGGAACACCGGGGAGCTGTTTTTT	CASSQEKRQGNTGELFF